This T cell receptor beta chain was found in a study of cytomegalovirus exposure and HLA in healthy donors. Study observations and caveats: Cytomegalovirus-associated TCR beta chains were listed, numbering 150 to 200. Reported performance of the classifier showed diagnosis of cytomegalovirus status with high specificity and sensitivity.

Clones were read by immunoSEQ multiplex PCR, and TCRdb kept only the in-frame ones, dropping some. The sample carries 98,000 or so clones, under 85% recorded once. Deletions cut 3 bases from V and 0 bases from J, with 12 bases between. Germline CDR1 reads WNHNN; CDR2 reads SYGVQD (reference sequence). The length of the CDR3 is 16 residues. With respect to this clone: The target antigen is unknown.

The source is a woman between 18 and 29 years old in good health and CMV-seronegative. The chain carries TRBV10-1 and TRBJ2-1, with D possibly matching TRBD1 (6 bases). Input material: PBMCs. Written as DNA, the CDR3 is TGCGCCAGCAGTGAATGGTCAGGGGACTCCTACAATGAGCAGTTCTTC. This codes for CASSEWSGDSYNEQFF.